The 29 T cell receptor beta chains below come from one sample, sequenced in a study of response to subunit inactivated influenza vaccine. A single record per CDR3 protein comes from TCRdb applying MiXCR to the RT-PCR reads. The table includes around 520,000 distinct CDR3 sequences, approximately 12% detected once. Sequenced here: PBMCs from blood, sampled on the day of vaccination. The source is a man between 45 and 60 years old who received an inactivated influenza vaccine.

This clonotype was seen at least ten times. The chain couples TRBV30 to TRBJ2-3; unclear D gene. This CDR3 contains 13 residues. Germline CDR1 is GTSNPN and CDR2 is SVGIG (reference sequence). Trimming shortened V by 0 bases and J by 4 bases, and 8 bases separated the two germline ends. The CDR3 DNA is TGTGCCTGGAGTGTAACGTTCTCAGATACGCAGTATTTT. This codes for CAWSVTFSDTQYF.

This clonotype was seen only a few times. CDR3 DNA sequence: TGTGCCACGAAGGGGGAACAGTCAGGAGAGACCCAGTACTTC. This encodes CATKGEQSGETQYF. The chain couples TRBV15 to TRBJ2-5, with D possibly being TRBD1 (6 bases). Germline V CDR1 and CDR2: LNHNV, YYDKDF (reference sequence). With 9 bases removed from V and 4 bases from J, the gap between germline ends came to 18 bases. The CDR3 runs 14 residues.

In its sample, this clonotype was seen a few times. This rearrangement joins TRBV11-2 to TRBJ2-7; D possibly uses TRBD1 or TRBD2 (5 bases each). The CDR3 length is 13 residues. Per germline, CDR1 SGHAT and CDR2 FQNNGV. V lost 3 bases and J lost 4, with 10 bases in between. The CDR3 loop reads CASSFKWGYEQYF. In nucleotides, the CDR3 is TGTGCCAGCAGCTTCAAGTGGGGGTACGAGCAGTACTTC.

The genes are TRBV24-1 and TRBJ2-2, with TRBD1 matching 8 bases. This CDR3 spans 16 amino acids. The trim removed 7 bases at V and 1 base at J, leaving 7 bases unmatched. Germline-derived CDR1 and CDR2 are KGHDR and SFDVKD. CDR3 in DNA: TGTGCCACCAGCTTATGGGGGACAGGGAACACCGGGGAGCTGTTTTTT. Translating it yields CATSLWGTGNTGELFF.

The chain combines TRBV18 with TRBJ2-1; tentatively, D is TRBD1 or TRBD2 (6 bases each). Looked up from germline, CDR1 is KGHSH and CDR2 is LQKENI. Trimming took off 6 bases at V and 7 bases at J, with 19 bases between the two ends. CDR3 length equals 15 residues. The CDR3 region is CASSHRDSRGNEQFF. DNA for the CDR3: TGTGCCAGCTCTCACAGGGATAGCCGGGGGAATGAGCAGTTCTTC.

This clonotype was counted at least ten times. This chain links TRBV7-2 with TRBJ2-7, with TRBD2 identical over 12 bases. CDR3 size: 16 residues. CDR1 and CDR2 (germline): SGHTA, FQGNSA. Trimming removed 5 bases from V and 0 bases from J; junction bases left unmatched: 5. The CDR3, as DNA: TGTGCCAGCAGCCCTAGGACTAGCGGGGCCTCCTACGAGCAGTACTTC. This codes for CASSPRTSGASYEQYF.

The gene calls are TRBV2 and TRBJ2-1, with 9 bases aligning to TRBD1. Germline V lookup: CDR1 SNHLY, CDR2 FYNNEI. V shed 6 bases and J 4 bases; nucleotides not matched to a gene: 7. This CDR3 region has 15 residues. The CDR3 DNA is TGTGCCAGCAGGGGACAGGGAGGTAATTACAATGAGCAGTTCTTC. This codes for CASRGQGGNYNEQFF. The full variable domain, with the rest looked up from reference TRBV2 and TRBJ2-1, is EPEVTQTPSHQVTQMGQEVILRCVPISNHLYFYWYRQILGQKVEFLVSFYNNEISEKSEIFDDQFSVERPDGSNFTLKIRSTKLEDSAMYFCASRGQGGNYNEQFFGPGTRLTVL.

This clonotype was detected only a few times. This chain connects TRBV24-1 to TRBJ2-1; 11 bases fit TRBD2. Germline V lookup: CDR1 KGHDR, CDR2 SFDVKD. With 3 bases clipped from V and 9 bases from J, the junction kept 6 bases outside the gene matches. This CDR3 spans 15 amino acids. CDR3 in DNA: TGTGCCACCAGTGATGATACTAGCGGGAGATCTGAGCAGTTCTTC. As protein: CATSDDTSGRSEQFF.

The chain's CDR3 is CASSVAGANTGELFF. The CDR3 DNA reads as TGTGCCAGCAGTGTGGCAGGCGCGAACACCGGGGAGCTGTTTTTT. V is TRBV2 and J is TRBJ2-2; no definite D call. The germline V gene has CDR1 SNHLY and CDR2 FYNNEI. The CDR3 has 15 residues. Trimming took off 4 bases at V and 0 bases at J, with 9 bases between the two ends.

This clonotype came up many times. The J gene is TRBJ2-7, the V gene TRBV28; D is possibly TRBD2 (5 bases). CDR1 and CDR2 from the germline V gene are MDHEN and SYDVKM. This CDR3 contains 15 residues. V was shortened by 1 base and J by 3 bases, with 13 bases between the two germline ends. The CDR3 DNA reads TGTGCCAGCAGTTTATTTCGCGGGTTCTACTACGAGCAGTACTTC. Translating gives CASSLFRGFYYEQYF.

The sample holds many counts of this clonotype. This chain joins TRBV9 and TRBJ2-1, with D unclear. Trimming left V 4 bases short and J 8 bases short, with 13 bases between. Germline lookup yields CDR1 SGDLS and CDR2 YYNGEE. CDR3 length equals 13 residues. The CDR3: CASSSNFGDEQFF. The CDR3 DNA sequence: TGTGCCAGCAGCTCCAATTTTGGGGATGAGCAGTTCTTC.

The V gene is TRBV7-8, the J gene TRBJ1-2; a possible D gene is TRBD1 (5 bases). Looked up from germline, CDR1 is SGHVS and CDR2 is FQNEAQ. V lost 3 bases and J 4 bases, leaving 18 bases between the germline ends. The CDR3 is made up of 16 amino acids. CDR3 DNA sequence: TGTGCCAGCAGCTTTGAACAGGCTCCCTCCCCCTATGGCTACACCTTC. Its translation is CASSFEQAPSPYGYTF.

This clonotype has only a few counts. The V and J genes are TRBV21-1 and TRBJ2-3; whether TRBD2, the table's D call, matches the DNA was not checked. TRBV21-1 is a documented pseudogene. The CDR3 has 19 residues. CDR3 residues: CASSNPVGSQGEVTDTQYF. CDR3 in DNA: TGTGCCAGCAGCAATCCCGTTGGCTCCCAGGGTGAGGTCACAGATACGCAGTATTTT.

This clonotype was observed a handful of times. CDR3 sequence reads: CATSKWDGELFF. The CDR3 DNA is TGTGCCACCAGCAAGTGGGACGGGGAGCTGTTTTTT. The chain recombines TRBV15 with TRBJ2-2; D uncertain. This CDR3 contains 12 residues. Deletions cut 4 bases from V and 7 bases from J, with 7 bases between. Looked up from germline, CDR1 is LNHNV and CDR2 is YYDKDF (reference sequence).

There are a few counts of this clonotype. The V and J genes are TRBV6-2 or TRBV6-3 and TRBJ2-7; the match to TRBD1 covers 9 bases. Germline values: CDR1 MNHEY, CDR2 SVGEGT. J gave up 0 bases and V 6 bases, and 21 bases lay outside the gene matches. This CDR3 comprises 20 residues. DNA of the CDR3: TGTGCCAGCAGAAAAAAACTCGGGACAGGGAGCTTATCCGCCTCCTACGAGCAGTACTTC. This translates into CASRKKLGTGSLSASYEQYF.

The chain employs TRBV20-1 and TRBJ2-3; 13 nucleotides agree with TRBD2. This CDR3 contains 18 residues. V shed 3 bases and J 0 bases; nucleotides not matched to a gene: 9. CDR1 is DFQATT and CDR2 is SNEGSKA in the germline V gene (reference sequence). The DNA of the CDR3 is TGCAGTGCTAGGGACCGGACTAGCGGGAGCTGGAGCACAGATACGCAGTATTTT. Translated: CSARDRTSGSWSTDTQYF.

Of note for this clonotype: The CDR3 end shows no conserved phenylalanine or tryptophan, and so a read error is likely. V and J are TRBV12-3 or TRBV12-4 and TRBJ2-1; D is perhaps TRBD2 (6 bases). The V end was cut by 6 bases, the J end by 10 bases, with 13 bases between. The CDR3 length is 12 residues. CDR3 nucleotides: TGTGCCAGCAGGTCAACTAGCCACGAGCAGTTCCTC. It specifies CASRSTSHEQFL.

This clonotype was counted between two and nine times. The V gene is TRBV11-1, the J gene TRBJ2-7, with D maybe TRBD1 (6 bases). This CDR3 is 13 amino acids long. The germline V gene has CDR1 SGHAT and CDR2 FQDESV (reference sequence). The germline V and J ends were trimmed by 6 bases and 4 bases, with 13 bases remaining between them. CDR3 amino acids: CASSQDRNYEQYF. CDR3 coding DNA: TGTGCCAGCAGTCAAGACAGGAATTACGAGCAGTACTTC.

There are many counts of this clonotype. The V call is TRBV20-1, the J call TRBJ2-1; perhaps TRBD2 as D (6 bases). The CDR3 extends over 14 amino acids. V lost 5 bases and J lost 5, with 16 bases in between. The germline CDR1 and CDR2 sequences are DFQATT and SNEGSKA (reference sequence). The CDR3 sequence: CSAFSGTRNNEQFF. CDR3 bases: TGCAGTGCTTTTTCCGGGACTCGCAACAATGAGCAGTTCTTC.

The chain combines TRBV10-3 with TRBJ1-4; TRBD1 might be the D (6 bases). This CDR3 contains 13 residues. Germline CDR1 is ENHRY and CDR2 is SYGVKD. Trimming cost V 7 bases and J 4 bases, with 10 bases left between them. Written as DNA, the CDR3 is TGTGCCATCACAGGGGCGATTAATGAAAAACTGTTTTTT. This translates into CAITGAINEKLFF.

The V call is TRBV20-1, the J call TRBJ1-5; 9 positions match TRBD1. The CDR3 spans 14 residues. J was trimmed by 1 base and V by 6 bases; bases with no gene match: 4. Looked up from germline, CDR1 is DFQATT and CDR2 is SNEGSKA (reference sequence). CDR3 amino acids: CSALTGGSNQPQHF. The DNA for the CDR3 is TGCAGTGCATTGACAGGGGGAAGCAATCAGCCCCAGCATTTT.

This clonotype was seen ten or more times. J is TRBJ2-5 and V is TRBV2; D is unclear. The CDR3 is 15 residues long. Trimming took off 1 base at V and 4 bases at J, with 13 bases between the two ends. Germline V gene lookup returns CDR1 SNHLY and CDR2 FYNNEI. The CDR3 DNA reads TGTGCCAGCAGTGAAGGTCTACCTGGCGGAGAGACCCAGTACTTC. This translates into CASSEGLPGGETQYF.

This clonotype has only a few counts. The chain recombines TRBV7-8 with TRBJ1-5, with D maybe TRBD1 (5 bases). The CDR3 has 17 residues. Per germline, CDR1 SGHVS and CDR2 FQNEAQ. V was shortened by 1 base and J by 6 bases, with 19 bases between the two germline ends. CDR3 residues: CASSLEARQGGSQPQHF. DNA of the CDR3: TGTGCCAGCAGCTTAGAGGCGAGGCAGGGAGGCAGTCAGCCCCAGCATTTT. Full variable domain (missing parts from reference TRBV7-8 and TRBJ1-5): GAGVSQSPRYKVAKRGQDVALRCDPISGHVSLFWYQQALGQGPEFLTYFQNEAQLDKSGLPSDRFFAERPEGSVSTLKIQRTQQEDSAVYLCASSLEARQGGSQPQHFGDGTRLSIL.

In this sample, this clonotype turned up a few times. The rearrangement links TRBV12-3 or TRBV12-4 to TRBJ2-1; TRBD2 aligns across 12 bases. V trimming: 6 bases; J trimming: 7 bases; junction bases outside the gene matches: 7. This CDR3 region has 15 residues. For the CDR3, the DNA is TGTGCCAGCAGGTCTAGCGGGAGGGCCGGGAATGAGCAGTTCTTC. It encodes CASRSSGRAGNEQFF.

The chain combines TRBV7-2 with TRBJ2-1; 9 nucleotides align to TRBD1. Looked up from germline, CDR1 is SGHTA and CDR2 is FQGNSA. This CDR3 region has 17 residues. V gave up 5 bases and J gave up 1 base; unmatched junction bases: 9. CDR3 in DNA: TGTGCCAGCAGCACCCCCTCACAGGGGGCGTCCTACAATGAGCAGTTCTTC. Protein: CASSTPSQGASYNEQFF. Looking up the rest from reference TRBV7-2 and TRBJ2-1 gives the full variable domain: GAGVSQSPSNKVTEKGKDVELRCDPISGHTALYWYRQSLGQGLEFLIYFQGNSAPDKSGLPSDRFSAERTGGSVSTLTIQRTQQEDSAVYLCASSTPSQGASYNEQFFGPGTRLTVL.

This clonotype was seen a handful of times. The V gene is TRBV12-3 or TRBV12-4, the J gene TRBJ1-1; no reliable D call. V lost 6 bases and J 5 bases, leaving 10 bases between the germline ends. The CDR3 length is 12 residues. The CDR3 DNA sequence: TGTGCCAGCAGACTTGACAAGACTGAAGCTTTCTTT. Residues: CASRLDKTEAFF.

This clonotype was seen a few times. The DNA for the CDR3 is TGTGCCAGCAGTTTATTTGGGGGCAATTACGAGCAGTACTTC. Translated, it gives CASSLFGGNYEQYF. The V gene is TRBV28, the J gene TRBJ2-7; D possibly corresponds to TRBD1 (6 bases). This CDR3 spans 14 amino acids. CDR1 and CDR2 from the germline V gene are MDHEN and SYDVKM. Between the trimmed V and J ends, which lost 1 base and 4 bases, there was a span of 11 bases.

Many counts were recorded for this clonotype. V and J are TRBV20-1 and TRBJ2-5, with D unresolved. V shed 1 base and J shed 5 bases, with 5 bases lying between them. Germline CDR1 reads DFQATT; CDR2 reads SNEGSKA (reference sequence). There are 11 residues in the CDR3. CDR3 bases: TGCAGTGCTAGAGTGTGGGAGACCCAGTACTTC. This encodes CSARVWETQYF.

A word on this clonotype: A much larger clone differs from this one at a single base, so this may be a read error. Without the conserved terminal phenylalanine or tryptophan, this CDR3 likely stems from a read error. The V gene is TRBV12-3 or TRBV12-4, the J gene TRBJ2-7; a possible D gene is TRBD1 (6 bases). This CDR3 contains 13 residues. V was shortened by 3 bases and J by 3 bases, with 9 bases between the two germline ends. CDR3 coding DNA: TGTGCCAGCAGTTTGAGAGGGGGCTACGAGCAGTACTGC. Protein product: CASSLRGGYEQYC.